This T cell receptor (beta chain) came from a study of control samples from healthy donors and cancer patients. The CDR3 runs to 18 residues. Produced via immunoSEQ multiplex PCR; TCRdb's table is partial and in-frame only. Of about 250,000 clones listed, over 70% are singletons. This receptor was identified in an older woman with lung cancer. The chain uses TRBV21-1 and TRBJ1-2; the D call of TRBD1 is as the table states it, not checked on the DNA. TRBV21-1 constitutes a pseudogene. The sequencing sample was made of PBMCs. The CDR3 DNA reads as TGTGCCAGCAGCAAAGCGGGGAGGACAGGGGGCTATAAGAGTGGCTACACCTTC. It codes for CASSKAGRTGGYKSGYTF.